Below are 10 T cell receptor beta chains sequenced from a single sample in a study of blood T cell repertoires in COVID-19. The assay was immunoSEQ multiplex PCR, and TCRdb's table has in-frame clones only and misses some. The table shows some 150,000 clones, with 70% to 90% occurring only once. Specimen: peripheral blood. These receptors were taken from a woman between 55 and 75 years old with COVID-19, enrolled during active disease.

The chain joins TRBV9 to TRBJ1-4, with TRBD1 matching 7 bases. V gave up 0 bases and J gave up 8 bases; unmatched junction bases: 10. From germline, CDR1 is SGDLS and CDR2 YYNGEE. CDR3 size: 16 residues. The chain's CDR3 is CASSVAGTGVGEKLFF. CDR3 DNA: TGTGCCAGCAGCGTAGCGGGCACAGGGGTAGGGGAAAAACTGTTTTTT.

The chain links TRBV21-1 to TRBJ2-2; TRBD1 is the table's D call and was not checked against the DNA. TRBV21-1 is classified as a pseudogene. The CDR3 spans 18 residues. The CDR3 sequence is CASSNGGTGGNQTGELFF. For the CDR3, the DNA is TGTGCCAGCAGCAACGGCGGGACAGGGGGTAATCAAACCGGGGAGCTGTTTTTT.

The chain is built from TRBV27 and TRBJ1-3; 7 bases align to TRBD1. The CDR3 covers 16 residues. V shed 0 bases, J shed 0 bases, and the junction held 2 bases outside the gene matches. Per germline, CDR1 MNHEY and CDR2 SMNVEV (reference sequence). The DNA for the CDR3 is TGTGCCAGCAGTTTATCCAGGGGGGCCTCTGGAAACACCATATATTTT. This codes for CASSLSRGASGNTIYF.

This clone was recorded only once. This CDR3 is CASSFGQDYEQYF. The CDR3 DNA follows: TGTGCCAGCAGCTTTGGACAGGACTACGAGCAGTACTTC. The V call is TRBV7-3, the J call TRBJ2-7, with TRBD1 identical over 7 bases. V trimming: 3 bases; J trimming: 3 bases; junction bases outside the gene matches: 2. The CDR3 has 13 amino acids. In germline, CDR1 is SGHTA, CDR2 FQGTGA.

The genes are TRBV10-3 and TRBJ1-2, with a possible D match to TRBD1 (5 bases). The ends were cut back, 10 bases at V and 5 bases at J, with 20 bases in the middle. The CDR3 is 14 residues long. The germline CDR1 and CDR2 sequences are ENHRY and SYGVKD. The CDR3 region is CARRDGDAKYGYTF. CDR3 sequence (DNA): TGTGCCAGGAGGGACGGTGACGCGAAATATGGCTACACCTTC.

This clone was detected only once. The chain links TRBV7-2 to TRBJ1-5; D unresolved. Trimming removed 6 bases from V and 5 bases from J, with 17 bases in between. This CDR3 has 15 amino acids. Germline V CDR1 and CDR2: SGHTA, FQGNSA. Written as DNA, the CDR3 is TGTGCCAGCAGATCCGAGACCCACGGGGATCAGCCCCAGCATTTT. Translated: CASRSETHGDQPQHF.

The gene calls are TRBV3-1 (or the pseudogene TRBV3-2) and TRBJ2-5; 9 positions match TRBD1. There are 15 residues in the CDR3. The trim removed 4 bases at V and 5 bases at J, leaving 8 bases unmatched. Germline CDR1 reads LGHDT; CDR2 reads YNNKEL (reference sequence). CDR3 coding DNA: TGTGCCAGCAGCCGGTTGGGACAGGGTGGGGAGACCCAGTACTTC. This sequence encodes CASSRLGQGGETQYF.

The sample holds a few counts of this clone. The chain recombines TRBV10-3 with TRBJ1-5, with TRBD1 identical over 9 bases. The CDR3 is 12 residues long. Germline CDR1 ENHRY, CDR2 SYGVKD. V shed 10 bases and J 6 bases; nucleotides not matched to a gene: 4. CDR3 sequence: CATRQGGQPQHF. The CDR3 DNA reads TGTGCCACCCGACAGGGGGGTCAGCCCCAGCATTTT.

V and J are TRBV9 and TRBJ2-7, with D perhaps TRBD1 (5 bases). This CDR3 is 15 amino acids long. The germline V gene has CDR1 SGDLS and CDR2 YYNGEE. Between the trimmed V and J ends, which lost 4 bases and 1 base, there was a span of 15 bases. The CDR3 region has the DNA TGTGCCAGCAGCCTAAACCCCGCAGGGTCCTACGAGCAGTACTTC. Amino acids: CASSLNPAGSYEQYF. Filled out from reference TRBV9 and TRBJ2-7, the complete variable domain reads DSGVTQTPKHLITATGQRVTLRCSPRSGDLSVYWYQQSLDQGLQFLIQYYNGEERAKGNILERFSAQQFPDLHSELNLSSLELGDSALYFCASSLNPAGSYEQYFGPGTRLTVT.

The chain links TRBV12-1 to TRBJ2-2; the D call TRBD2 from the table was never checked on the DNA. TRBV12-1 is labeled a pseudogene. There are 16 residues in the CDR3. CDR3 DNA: TGTGCCAGCAGCTTTGCTAGCGGGGGCATCCGAGAGGAGCTGTTTTTT. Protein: CASSFASGGIREELFF.